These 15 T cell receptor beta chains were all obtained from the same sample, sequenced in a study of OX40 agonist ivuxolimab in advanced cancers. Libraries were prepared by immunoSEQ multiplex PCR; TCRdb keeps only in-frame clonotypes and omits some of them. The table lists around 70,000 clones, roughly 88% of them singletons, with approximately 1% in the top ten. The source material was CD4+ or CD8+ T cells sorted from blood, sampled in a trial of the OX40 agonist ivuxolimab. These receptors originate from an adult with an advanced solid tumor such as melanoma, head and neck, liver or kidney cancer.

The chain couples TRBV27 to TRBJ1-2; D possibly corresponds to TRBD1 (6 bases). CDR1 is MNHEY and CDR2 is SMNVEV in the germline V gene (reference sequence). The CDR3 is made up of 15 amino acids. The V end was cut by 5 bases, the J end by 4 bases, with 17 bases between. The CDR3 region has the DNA TGTGCCAGCAGTCCTAACAGGGCCGGGGGCTATGGCTACACCTTC. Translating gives CASSPNRAGGYGYTF.

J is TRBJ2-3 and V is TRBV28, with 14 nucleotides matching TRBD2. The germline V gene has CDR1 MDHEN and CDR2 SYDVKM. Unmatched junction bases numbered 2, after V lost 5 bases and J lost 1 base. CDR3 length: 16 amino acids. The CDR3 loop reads CASSPGLAGGTDTQYF. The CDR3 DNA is TGTGCCAGCAGTCCGGGACTAGCGGGAGGCACAGATACGCAGTATTTT.

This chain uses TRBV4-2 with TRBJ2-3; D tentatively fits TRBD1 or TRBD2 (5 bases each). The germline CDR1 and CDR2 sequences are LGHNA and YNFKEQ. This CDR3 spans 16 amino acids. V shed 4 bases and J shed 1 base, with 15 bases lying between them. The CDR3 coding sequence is TGTGCCAGCAGCCTCGAGGGGTCCCTAGGCACAGATACGCAGTATTTT. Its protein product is CASSLEGSLGTDTQYF.

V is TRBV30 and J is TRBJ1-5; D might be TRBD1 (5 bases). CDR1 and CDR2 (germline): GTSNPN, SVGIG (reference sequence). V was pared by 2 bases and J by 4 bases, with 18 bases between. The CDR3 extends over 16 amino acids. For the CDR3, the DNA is TGTGCCTGGAGTCGGTACCCGCGGGGGGTTAATCAGCCCCAGCATTTT. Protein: CAWSRYPRGVNQPQHF.

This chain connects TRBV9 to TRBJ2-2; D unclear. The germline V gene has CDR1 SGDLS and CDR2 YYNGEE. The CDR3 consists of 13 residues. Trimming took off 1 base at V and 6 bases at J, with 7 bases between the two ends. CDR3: CASSVSTAGELFF. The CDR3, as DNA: TGTGCCAGCAGCGTATCTACAGCCGGGGAGCTGTTTTTT.

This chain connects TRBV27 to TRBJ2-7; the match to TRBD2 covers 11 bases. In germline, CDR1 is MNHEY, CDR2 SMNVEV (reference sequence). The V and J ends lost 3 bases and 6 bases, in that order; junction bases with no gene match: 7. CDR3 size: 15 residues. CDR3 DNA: TGTGCCAGCAGTTTGATAGCGGGAGGGCCGGTCGAGCAGTACTTC. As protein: CASSLIAGGPVEQYF.

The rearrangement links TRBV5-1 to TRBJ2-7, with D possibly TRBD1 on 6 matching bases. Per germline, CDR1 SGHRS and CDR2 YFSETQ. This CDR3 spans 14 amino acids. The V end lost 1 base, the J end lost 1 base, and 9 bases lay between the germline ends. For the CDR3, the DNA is TGCGCCAGCAGCTTGACAGGGCCTTCCTACGAGCAGTACTTC. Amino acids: CASSLTGPSYEQYF.

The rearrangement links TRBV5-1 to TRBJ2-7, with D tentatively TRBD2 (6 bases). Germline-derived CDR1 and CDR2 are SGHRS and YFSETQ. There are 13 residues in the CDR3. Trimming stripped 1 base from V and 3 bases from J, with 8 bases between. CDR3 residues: CASSLRLDYEQYF. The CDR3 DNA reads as TGCGCCAGCAGCTTGCGACTAGACTACGAGCAGTACTTC.

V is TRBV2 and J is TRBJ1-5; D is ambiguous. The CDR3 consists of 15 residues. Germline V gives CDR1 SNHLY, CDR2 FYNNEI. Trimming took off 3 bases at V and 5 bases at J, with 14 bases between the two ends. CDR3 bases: TGTGCCAGCAGTGACAGGTTAGGGCTCGATCAGCCCCAGCATTTT. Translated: CASSDRLGLDQPQHF.

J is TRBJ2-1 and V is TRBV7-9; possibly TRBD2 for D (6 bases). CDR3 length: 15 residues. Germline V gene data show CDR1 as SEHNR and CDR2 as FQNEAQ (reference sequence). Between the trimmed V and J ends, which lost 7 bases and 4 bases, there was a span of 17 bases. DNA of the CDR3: TGTGCCAGCAACCCACCGGGGCGGGATTACAATGAGCAGTTCTTC. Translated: CASNPPGRDYNEQFF.

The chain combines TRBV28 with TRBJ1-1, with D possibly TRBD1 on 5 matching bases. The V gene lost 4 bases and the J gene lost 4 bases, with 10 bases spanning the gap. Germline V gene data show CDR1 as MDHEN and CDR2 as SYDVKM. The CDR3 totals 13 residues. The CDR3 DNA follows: TGTGCCAGCAGTTGGAAGGGGACCACTGAAGCTTTCTTT. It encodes CASSWKGTTEAFF.

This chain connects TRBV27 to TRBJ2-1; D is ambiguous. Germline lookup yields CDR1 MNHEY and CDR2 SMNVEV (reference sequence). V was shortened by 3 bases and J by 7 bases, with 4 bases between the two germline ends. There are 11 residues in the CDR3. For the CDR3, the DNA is TGTGCCAGCAGTTTCATAAATGAGCAGTTCTTC. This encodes CASSFINEQFF.

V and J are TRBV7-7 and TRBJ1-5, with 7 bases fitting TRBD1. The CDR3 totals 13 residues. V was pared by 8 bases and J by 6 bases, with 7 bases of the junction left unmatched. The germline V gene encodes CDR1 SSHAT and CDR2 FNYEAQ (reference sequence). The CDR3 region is CASATGRGQPQHF. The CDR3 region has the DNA TGTGCCAGCGCGACAGGGAGAGGTCAGCCCCAGCATTTT.

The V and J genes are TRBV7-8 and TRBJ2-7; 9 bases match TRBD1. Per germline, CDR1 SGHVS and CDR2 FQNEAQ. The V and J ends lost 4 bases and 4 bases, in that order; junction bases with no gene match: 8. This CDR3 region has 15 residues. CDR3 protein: CASSSLQGARYEQYF. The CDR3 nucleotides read TGTGCCAGCAGCTCCCTACAGGGGGCGCGGTACGAGCAGTACTTC. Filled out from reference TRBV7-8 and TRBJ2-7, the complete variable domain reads GAGVSQSPRYKVAKRGQDVALRCDPISGHVSLFWYQQALGQGPEFLTYFQNEAQLDKSGLPSDRFFAERPEGSVSTLKIQRTQQEDSAVYLCASSSLQGARYEQYFGPGTRLTVT.

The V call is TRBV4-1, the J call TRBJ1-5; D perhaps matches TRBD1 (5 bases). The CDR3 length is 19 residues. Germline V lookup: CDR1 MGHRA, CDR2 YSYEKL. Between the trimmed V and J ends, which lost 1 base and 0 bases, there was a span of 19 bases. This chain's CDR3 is CASSQAASGTSYSNQPQHF. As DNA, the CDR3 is TGCGCCAGCAGCCAAGCAGCCTCCGGGACCTCCTATAGCAATCAGCCCCAGCATTTT.